These 3 T cell receptor beta chains share one sample of origin, sequenced in a study of blood T cell repertoires in COVID-19. Clones were sequenced by immunoSEQ multiplex PCR, and TCRdb holds only the in-frame ones, with some missing. The sample includes tens of thousands of clones, more than 75% seen only once; the top ten take approximately 19%. Sequencing used peripheral blood. The receptors here all came from a human donor in a cohort sampled during active COVID-19.

The chain joins TRBV4-1 to TRBJ2-1; maybe TRBD1 (8 bases). There are 15 residues in the CDR3. Trimming took off 1 base at V and 7 bases at J, with 14 bases between the two ends. Germline-derived CDR1 and CDR2 are MGHRA and YSYEKL. The CDR3 DNA sequence: TGCGCCAGCAGCCAAGTAAACAGGGGGGGAAATGAGCAGTTCTTC. It codes for CASSQVNRGGNEQFF.

This clone occurred a few times. The V and J genes are TRBV7-8 and TRBJ1-1; D not resolved. V was clipped by 1 base and J by 6 bases, with 9 bases between them. Germline-derived CDR1 and CDR2 are SGHVS and FQNEAQ. The CDR3 is 13 amino acids. This CDR3 is CASSLGRESEAFF. In DNA, the CDR3 is TGTGCCAGCAGCTTAGGGAGGGAATCTGAAGCTTTCTTT.

The chain carries TRBV7-2 and TRBJ2-5; 9 bases map to TRBD2. Germline CDR1 and CDR2: SGHTA and FQGNSA. The V and J ends lost 5 bases and 5 bases, in that order; junction bases with no gene match: 12. This CDR3 is built from 16 residues. The CDR3 spells CASSQEQAGGMETQYF. Written as DNA, the CDR3 is TGTGCCAGCAGCCAGGAACAAGCGGGGGGCATGGAGACCCAGTACTTC. Full variable domain (outside the CDR3, taken from reference TRBV7-2 and TRBJ2-5): GAGVSQSPSNKVTEKGKDVELRCDPISGHTALYWYRQSLGQGLEFLIYFQGNSAPDKSGLPSDRFSAERTGGSVSTLTIQRTQQEDSAVYLCASSQEQAGGMETQYFGPGTRLLVL.